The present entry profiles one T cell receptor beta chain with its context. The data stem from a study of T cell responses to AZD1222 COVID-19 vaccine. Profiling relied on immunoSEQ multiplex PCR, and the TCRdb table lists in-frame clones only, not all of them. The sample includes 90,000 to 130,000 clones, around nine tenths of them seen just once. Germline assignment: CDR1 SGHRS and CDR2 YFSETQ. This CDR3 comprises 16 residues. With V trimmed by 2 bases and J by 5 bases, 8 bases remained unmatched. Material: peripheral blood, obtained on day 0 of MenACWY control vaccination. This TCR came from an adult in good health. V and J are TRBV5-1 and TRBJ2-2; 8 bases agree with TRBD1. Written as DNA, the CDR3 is TGCGCCAGCAGCTTATTTCGCAGGGGGCTTACCGGGGAGCTGTTTTTT. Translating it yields CASSLFRRGLTGELFF.